This T cell receptor beta chain stems from a study of T cells in Graves' hyperthyroidism and ophthalmopathy. Overall study findings and caveats: Most clonotypes expanded in thyroid above 0.001 were likewise present in blood.

Germline-derived CDR1 and CDR2 are LNHDA and SQIVND (reference sequence). The ends lost 9 bases at V and 8 bases at J; junction bases unmatched: 12. This CDR3 comprises 14 residues. Amplification yielded TCR beta CDR3 regions, with RNA transcripts as the source. The TCR CDR3 was amplified in a first-round RT-PCR using the HTBI primer set. TCRdb ran MiXCR on the multiplex PCR reads and lists one entry per CDR3 protein. The sample lists about 760,000 distinct CDR3 sequences, about 35% occurring once. From around 11 ml of fresh peripheral blood, PBMCs were isolated. Details on this clonotype: Antigen specificity is unknown.

This chain joins TRBV19 and TRBJ1-2; TRBD1 agrees at 10 bases. This clonotype was sampled from a woman in her thirties or forties with Graves' hyperthyroidism. Sample: blood. The CDR3 region is CASSSPGTGEGYTF. The CDR3 coding sequence is TGTGCCAGCAGTTCCCCCGGGACAGGGGAGGGCTACACCTTC.